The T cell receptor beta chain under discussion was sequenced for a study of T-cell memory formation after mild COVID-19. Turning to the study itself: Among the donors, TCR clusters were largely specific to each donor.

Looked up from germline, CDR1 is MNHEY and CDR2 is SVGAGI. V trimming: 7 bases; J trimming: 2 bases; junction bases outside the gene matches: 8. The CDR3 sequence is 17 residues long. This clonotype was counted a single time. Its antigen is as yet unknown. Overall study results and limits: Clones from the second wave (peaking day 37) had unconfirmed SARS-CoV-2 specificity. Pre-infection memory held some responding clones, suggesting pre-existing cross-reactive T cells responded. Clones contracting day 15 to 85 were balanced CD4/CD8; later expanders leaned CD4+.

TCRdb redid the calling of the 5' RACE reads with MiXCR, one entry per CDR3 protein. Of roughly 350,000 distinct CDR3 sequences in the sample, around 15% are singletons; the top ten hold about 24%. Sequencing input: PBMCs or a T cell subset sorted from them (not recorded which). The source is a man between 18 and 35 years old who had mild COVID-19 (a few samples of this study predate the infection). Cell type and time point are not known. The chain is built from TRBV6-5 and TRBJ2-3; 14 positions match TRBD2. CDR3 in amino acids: CASTPTSGGATTDTQYF. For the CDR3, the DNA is TGTGCCAGCACTCCGACTAGCGGGGGGGCTACCACAGATACGCAGTATTTT.